One sample yielded the 24 T cell receptor beta chains listed below, sequenced in a study of early T cells in non-severe SARS-CoV-2 infection. TCRdb used MiXCR to reprocess the 5' RACE reads, holding one entry per CDR3 protein. The repertoire holds some 64,000 distinct CDR3 sequences, roughly 13% seen once, with about 8.6% in the top ten. Sample: whole blood. Receptors were obtained from an adult who was a healthcare worker with PCR-confirmed SARS-CoV-2 infection or an uninfected control (not recorded which).

This clonotype was picked up a small number of times. The chain employs TRBV27 and TRBJ1-6; D remains unclear. CDR1 and CDR2 from the germline V gene are MNHEY and SMNVEV (reference sequence). This CDR3 has 16 residues. V was shortened by 5 bases and J by 4 bases, with 15 bases between the two germline ends. DNA for the CDR3: TGTGCCAGCAGTCCCCCGAGGGCGAGGTATAATTCACCCCTCCACTTT. Protein product: CASSPPRARYNSPLHF.

This rearrangement joins TRBV6-1 to TRBJ2-6, with D perhaps being TRBD1 or TRBD2 (6 bases each). The CDR3 covers 15 residues. The V gene's germline CDR1 is MNHNS and CDR2 SASEGT. The V and J ends lost 5 bases and 2 bases respectively, with 10 bases between them. The CDR3 reads CASSLGGTGANVLTF. CDR3 nucleotides: TGTGCCAGCAGTCTAGGGGGGACTGGGGCCAACGTCCTGACTTTC.

The chain has TRBV12-3 or TRBV12-4 and TRBJ2-5; 7 positions agree with TRBD2. J was trimmed by 1 base and V by 5 bases; bases with no gene match: 7. The CDR3 is made up of 15 amino acids. This CDR3 is CASSPGTTSQETQYF. The DNA for the CDR3 is TGTGCCAGCAGTCCCGGGACTACCTCCCAAGAGACCCAGTACTTC.

The chain uses TRBV6-1 and TRBJ1-4, with D tentatively TRBD1 (5 bases). CDR3 size: 15 residues. In germline, CDR1 is MNHNS, CDR2 SASEGT. V was clipped by 4 bases and J by 4 bases, with 13 bases between them. The CDR3 DNA reads as TGTGCCAGCAGTGTTGGGGACTCCGATAATGAAAAACTGTTTTTT. Its protein product is CASSVGDSDNEKLFF.

This clonotype was seen a few times. The chain joins TRBV20-1 to TRBJ2-1; 8 nucleotides match TRBD2. Unmatched junction bases numbered 7, after V lost 3 bases and J lost 0 bases. Germline CDR1 reads DFQATT; CDR2 reads SNEGSKA (reference sequence). CDR3 length: 16 residues. The CDR3 loop is CSASYSGASSYNEQFF. The CDR3 DNA sequence: TGCAGTGCTAGTTATAGCGGGGCGAGCTCCTACAATGAGCAGTTCTTC.

The chain combines TRBV19 with TRBJ2-3, with TRBD2 matching over 7 bases. V gave up 2 bases and J gave up 4 bases; unmatched junction bases: 6. The CDR3 runs 15 residues. Germline CDR1 is LNHDA and CDR2 is SQIVND (reference sequence). This CDR3 is CASSIRAGAADTQYF. In DNA, the CDR3 is TGTGCCAGTAGTATACGGGCGGGAGCGGCAGATACGCAGTATTTT.

Many counts were recorded for this clonotype. The V call is TRBV29-1, the J call TRBJ1-2; no clear D gene. Germline assignment: CDR1 SQVTM and CDR2 ANQGSEA. The CDR3 runs to 11 residues. V was clipped by 7 bases and J by 5 bases, with 11 bases between them. CDR3 amino acids: CSAPDPYGYTF. The DNA of the CDR3 is TGCAGCGCCCCGGATCCTTATGGCTACACCTTC.

The sample holds many counts of this clonotype. The chain has TRBV27 and TRBJ2-3, with TRBD2 matching 13 bases. Germline-derived CDR1 and CDR2 are MNHEY and SMNVEV (reference sequence). The CDR3 is made up of 16 amino acids. The J segment lost 7 bases and the V segment lost 6 bases, leaving 10 bases of the junction unmatched. This CDR3 reads CASSPWTSGSFNTQYF. The CDR3 nucleotides are TGTGCCAGCAGCCCCTGGACTAGCGGGAGCTTCAATACGCAGTATTTT.

In this sample, this clonotype turned up a few times. The V call is TRBV28, the J call TRBJ2-1; D unclear. The V gene's germline CDR1 is MDHEN and CDR2 SYDVKM. This CDR3 has 13 residues. The V end lost 7 bases, the J end lost 3 bases, and 10 bases lay between the germline ends. The CDR3 is CASTSVSYNEQFF. CDR3 DNA: TGTGCCAGCACCTCGGTTAGCTACAATGAGCAGTTCTTC.

In this sample, this clonotype turned up a few times. The gene calls are TRBV20-1 and TRBJ2-7, with 7 nucleotides matching TRBD1. Per germline, CDR1 DFQATT and CDR2 SNEGSKA (reference sequence). Germline trimming cut 0 bases from V and 5 bases from J; bases unmatched to any gene: 13. CDR3 size: 16 residues. The CDR3 region is CSARDSRQGAFHEQYF. In DNA form, the CDR3 reads TGCAGTGCTAGAGATTCGAGACAGGGCGCGTTTCACGAGCAGTACTTC.

The chain employs TRBV5-5 and TRBJ2-7; 7 bases align to TRBD2. CDR3 length: 16 amino acids. V dropped 1 base and J dropped 1; count of bases not matched to a gene: 8. The germline V gene encodes CDR1 SGHKS and CDR2 YYEKEE (reference sequence). DNA of the CDR3: TGTGCCAGCAGCTTGAGGGGCGGGAGTGGTTCCTACGAGCAGTACTTC. Amino acids: CASSLRGGSGSYEQYF.

This clonotype was picked up many times. This sequence joins TRBV6-1 and TRBJ2-3, with D perhaps TRBD1 or TRBD2 (5 bases each). V lost 5 bases and J 1 base, leaving 16 bases between the germline ends. CDR3 length equals 16 residues. Germline values: CDR1 MNHNS, CDR2 SASEGT. The CDR3, as DNA: TGTGCCAGCAGTACTACGGGACCCAGGGGCACAGATACGCAGTATTTT. Its protein product is CASSTTGPRGTDTQYF.

This clonotype was counted a few times. The chain links TRBV5-4 to TRBJ2-1, with 15 positions matching TRBD2. After removal of 3 bases from V and 12 bases from J, the junction contained 7 bases not matched to a gene. There are 15 residues in the CDR3. CDR1 SGHNT and CDR2 YYREEE come from the germline V gene (reference sequence). CDR3 bases: TGTGCCAGCAGCTCGCCGGGACTAGCGGGAGGAGGGCAGTTCTTC. Residues: CASSSPGLAGGGQFF. The entire variable domain, with the rest obtained from reference TRBV5-4 and TRBJ2-1, is as follows: ETGVTQSPTHLIKTRGQQVTLRCSSQSGHNTVSWYQQALGQGPQFIFQYYREEENGRGNFPPRFSGLQFPNYSSELNVNALELDDSALYLCASSSPGLAGGGQFFGPGTRLTVL.

The genes are TRBV28 and TRBJ1-6; 7 nucleotides match TRBD1. Trimming removed 5 bases from V and 6 bases from J; junction bases left unmatched: 4. This CDR3 is built from 14 residues. CDR1 MDHEN and CDR2 SYDVKM come from the germline V gene. CDR3 sequence reads: CASSIRGFNSPLHF. In DNA form, the CDR3 reads TGTGCCAGCAGTATCAGGGGGTTTAATTCACCCCTCCACTTT.

V and J are TRBV6-2 or TRBV6-3 and TRBJ1-2; weak D call: TRBD1 (6 bases). Germline values: CDR1 MNHEY, CDR2 SVGEGT. The V gene lost 7 bases and the J gene lost 6 bases, with 18 bases spanning the gap. The CDR3 covers 14 residues. The CDR3 is CASTTPLGGDGYTF. CDR3 nucleotide sequence: TGTGCCAGCACCACCCCTCTCGGGGGCGATGGCTACACCTTC.

In this sample, this clonotype turned up many times. The chain links TRBV5-1 to TRBJ2-7; no definite D call. V was pared by 5 bases and J by 0 bases, with 12 bases between. The CDR3 covers 14 residues. CDR1 SGHRS and CDR2 YFSETQ come from the germline V gene. The CDR3 is CASSSQLSSYEQYF. Written as DNA, the CDR3 is TGCGCCAGCAGTTCCCAATTGAGCTCCTACGAGCAGTACTTC.

There are many counts of this clonotype. J is TRBJ2-7 and V is TRBV10-3; 10 bases map to TRBD1. J gave up 2 bases and V 2 bases, and 6 bases lay outside the gene matches. This CDR3 has 16 residues. Germline V lookup: CDR1 ENHRY, CDR2 SYGVKD. The CDR3 sequence: CAISETGQGRPYEQYF. The CDR3 region has the DNA TGTGCCATCAGTGAGACGGGACAGGGGCGTCCCTACGAGCAGTACTTC.

The genes are TRBV6-5 and TRBJ1-6; D is possibly TRBD1 (5 bases). CDR3 size: 13 residues. V shed 2 bases and J shed 10 bases, with 9 bases lying between them. Per germline, CDR1 MNHEY and CDR2 SVGAGI. In DNA form, the CDR3 reads TGTGCCAGCAGTTACGCTGAGGGGTCACCCCTCCACTTT. Translating gives CASSYAEGSPLHF.

This chain joins TRBV4-3 and TRBJ2-6, with D possibly TRBD2 on 6 matching bases. With 1 base removed from V and 1 base from J, the gap between germline ends came to 17 bases. CDR3 length: 19 residues. Looked up from germline, CDR1 is LGHNA and CDR2 is YSLEER. The CDR3 protein is CASSQAKQGGVSGANVLTF. The CDR3 DNA reads as TGCGCCAGCAGCCAAGCCAAGCAGGGAGGTGTTTCTGGGGCCAACGTCCTGACTTTC.

This clonotype was picked up a small number of times. The chain uses TRBV29-1 and TRBJ2-7, with no clear D. V lost 1 base to trimming and J lost 4 bases, with 11 bases between them. Germline V gives CDR1 SQVTM, CDR2 ANQGSEA. This CDR3 contains 13 residues. The CDR3 loop reads CSVEGQAPYEQYF. In DNA, the CDR3 is TGCAGCGTTGAAGGGCAGGCGCCTTACGAGCAGTACTTC.

The V gene is TRBV20-1, the J gene TRBJ2-1; 10 nucleotides line up with TRBD2. Germline CDR1 reads DFQATT; CDR2 reads SNEGSKA (reference sequence). This CDR3 comprises 17 residues. The J segment lost 6 bases and the V segment lost 1 base, leaving 12 bases of the junction unmatched. CDR3 loop: CSARVGLTGLATNEQFF. The CDR3 nucleotides are TGCAGTGCTAGAGTGGGCCTAACGGGACTAGCGACCAATGAGCAGTTCTTC.

This clonotype was observed a few times. V and J are TRBV7-3 and TRBJ2-2; D ambiguous. The V gene's germline CDR1 is SGHTA and CDR2 FQGTGA. CDR3 size: 13 residues. V was cut by 5 bases and J by 7 bases, with 11 bases left in between. The CDR3, as DNA: TGTGCCAGCAGCACAAAAAGAAACGGGGAGCTGTTTTTT. Its protein is CASSTKRNGELFF.

In this sample, this clonotype turned up many times. The chain links TRBV6-9 to TRBJ2-2; TRBD1 matches at 7 bases. V trimming: 7 bases; J trimming: 4 bases; junction bases outside the gene matches: 12. This CDR3 comprises 16 residues. Germline V gene sequence: CDR1 MNHGY, CDR2 SVAAGI. CDR3 nucleotides: TGTGCCAGCATTTTCCCCCACAGGGGACCCACCGGGGAGCTGTTTTTT. As protein: CASIFPHRGPTGELFF.

This clonotype was recorded many times. The rearrangement links TRBV6-5 to TRBJ1-2; D may be TRBD1 (6 bases). Germline lookup yields CDR1 MNHEY and CDR2 SVGAGI. CDR3 size: 17 residues. V was clipped by 8 bases and J by 6 bases, with 28 bases between them. The CDR3 loop is CASQLRRNRAGTDGYTF. In DNA, the CDR3 is TGTGCCAGCCAACTACGGCGGAACAGGGCGGGTACGGATGGCTACACCTTC.